This T cell receptor (beta chain) derives from a study of blood T cells in healthy people across ages. Germline lookup yields CDR1 SGHTA and CDR2 FQGNSA. The CDR3 runs to 14 residues. Primers used in a second PCR of about 6 to 11 cycles were a sample-barcoded 5' primer and a J-beta primer mix. TCRdb re-derived calls from the 5' RACE reads in MiXCR, one entry per CDR3 protein. This sample has 750,000 to 850,000 distinct CDR3 sequences, with approximately 25% found just once. These data are also associated with another study on T cells of mothers and their children.

The chain is built from TRBV7-2 and TRBJ2-5; 10 positions agree with TRBD2. The last part of the DNA fits TRBJ2-7 better; the J call may be wrong. Sequencing input: blood. The TCR comes from a boy aged 5 to 17 in good health. CDR3 loop: CASSFPSGSYEQYF. The CDR3 bases are TGTGCCAGCAGCTTTCCTAGCGGGAGTTACGAGCAGTACTTC.